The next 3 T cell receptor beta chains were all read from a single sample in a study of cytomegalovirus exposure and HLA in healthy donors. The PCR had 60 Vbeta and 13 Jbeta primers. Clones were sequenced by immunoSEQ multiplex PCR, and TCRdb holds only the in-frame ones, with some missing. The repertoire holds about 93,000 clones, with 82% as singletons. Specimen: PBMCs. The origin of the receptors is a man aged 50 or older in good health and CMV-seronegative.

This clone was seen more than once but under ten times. The CDR3 loop is CASSFSRPQGQPQHF. CDR3 DNA: TGTGCCAGCAGTTTTTCTCGCCCCCAGGGTCAGCCCCAGCATTTT. The chain has TRBV28 and TRBJ1-5, with a tentative D call TRBD1 (5 bases). Germline CDR1 reads MDHEN; CDR2 reads SYDVKM. V was cut by 3 bases and J by 6 bases, with 15 bases left in between. The CDR3 contains 15 residues.

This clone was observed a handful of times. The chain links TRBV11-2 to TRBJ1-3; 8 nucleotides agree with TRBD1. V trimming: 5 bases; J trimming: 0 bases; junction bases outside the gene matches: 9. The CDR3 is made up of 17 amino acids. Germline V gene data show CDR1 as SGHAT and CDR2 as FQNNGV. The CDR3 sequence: CASSLYRDRLSGNTIYF. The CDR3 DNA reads TGTGCCAGCAGCCTTTACCGGGACAGGCTCTCTGGAAACACCATATATTTT. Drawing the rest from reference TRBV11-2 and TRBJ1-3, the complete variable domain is EAGVAQSPRYKIIEKRQSVAFWCNPISGHATLYWYQQILGQGPKLLIQFQNNGVVDDSQLPKDRFSAERLKGVDSTLKIQPAKLEDSAVYLCASSLYRDRLSGNTIYFGEGSWLTVV.

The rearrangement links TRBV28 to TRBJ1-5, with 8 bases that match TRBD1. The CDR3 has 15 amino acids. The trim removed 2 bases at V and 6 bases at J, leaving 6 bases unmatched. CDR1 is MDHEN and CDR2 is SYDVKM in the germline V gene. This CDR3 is CASSLSRGLIQPQHF. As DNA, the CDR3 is TGTGCCAGCAGTTTAAGCAGGGGGCTCATTCAGCCCCAGCATTTT.